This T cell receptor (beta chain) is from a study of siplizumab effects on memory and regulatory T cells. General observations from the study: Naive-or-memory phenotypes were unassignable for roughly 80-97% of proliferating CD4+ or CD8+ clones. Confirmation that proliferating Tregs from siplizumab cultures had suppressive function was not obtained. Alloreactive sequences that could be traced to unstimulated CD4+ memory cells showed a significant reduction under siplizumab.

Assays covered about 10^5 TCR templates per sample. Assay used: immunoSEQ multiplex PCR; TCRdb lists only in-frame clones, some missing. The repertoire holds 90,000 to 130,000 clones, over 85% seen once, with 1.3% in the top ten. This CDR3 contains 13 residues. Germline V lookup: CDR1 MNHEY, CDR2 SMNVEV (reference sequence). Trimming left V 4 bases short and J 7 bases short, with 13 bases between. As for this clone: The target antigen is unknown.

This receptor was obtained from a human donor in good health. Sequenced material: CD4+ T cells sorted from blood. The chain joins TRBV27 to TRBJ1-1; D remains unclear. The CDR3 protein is CASSSDNTLEAFF. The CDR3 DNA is TGTGCCAGCAGTTCCGACAATACCCTTGAAGCTTTCTTT.